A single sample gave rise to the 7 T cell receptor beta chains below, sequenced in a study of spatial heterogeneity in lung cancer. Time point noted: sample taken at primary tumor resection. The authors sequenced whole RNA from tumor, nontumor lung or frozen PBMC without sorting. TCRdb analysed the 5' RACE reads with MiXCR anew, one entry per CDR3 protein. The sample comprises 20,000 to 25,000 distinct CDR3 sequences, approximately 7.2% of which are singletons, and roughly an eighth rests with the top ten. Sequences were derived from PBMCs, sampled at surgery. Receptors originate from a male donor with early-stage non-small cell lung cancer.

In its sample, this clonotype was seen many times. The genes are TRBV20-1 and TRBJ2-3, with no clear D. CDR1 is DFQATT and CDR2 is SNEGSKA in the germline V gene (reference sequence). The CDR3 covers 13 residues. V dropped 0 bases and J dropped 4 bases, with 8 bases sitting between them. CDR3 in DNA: TGCAGTGCTAGAGATTTGATGGCAGATACGCAGTATTTT. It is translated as CSARDLMADTQYF.

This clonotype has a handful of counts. The CDR3 bases are TGTGCCACTACCGACAGGGGAAAGGGCAATCAGCCCCAGCATTTT. Amino acid sequence: CATTDRGKGNQPQHF. V and J are TRBV19 and TRBJ1-5, with 8 bases that match TRBD1. In germline, CDR1 is LNHDA, CDR2 SQIVND (reference sequence). J lost 2 bases, V lost 10 bases, and 10 bases had no gene match. The CDR3 contains 15 residues.

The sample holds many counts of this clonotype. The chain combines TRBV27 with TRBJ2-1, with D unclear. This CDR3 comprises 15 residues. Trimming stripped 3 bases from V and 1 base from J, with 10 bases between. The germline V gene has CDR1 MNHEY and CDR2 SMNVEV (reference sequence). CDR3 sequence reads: CASSFRALSYNEQFF. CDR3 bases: TGTGCCAGCAGTTTTCGGGCTTTGTCCTACAATGAGCAGTTCTTC.

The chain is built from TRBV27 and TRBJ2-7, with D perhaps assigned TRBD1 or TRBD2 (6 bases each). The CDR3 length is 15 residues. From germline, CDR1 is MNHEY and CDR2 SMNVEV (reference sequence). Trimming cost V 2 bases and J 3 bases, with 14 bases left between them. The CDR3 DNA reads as TGTGCCAGCAGTTTAGGATTAGGGGGGTTCTACGAGCAGTACTTC. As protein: CASSLGLGGFYEQYF.

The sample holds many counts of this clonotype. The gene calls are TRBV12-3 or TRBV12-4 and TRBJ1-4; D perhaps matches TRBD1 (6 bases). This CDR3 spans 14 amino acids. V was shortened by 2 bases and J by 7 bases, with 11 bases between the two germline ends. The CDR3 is CASSLSQGTEKLFF. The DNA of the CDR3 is TGTGCCAGCAGTTTATCACAGGGTACTGAAAAACTGTTTTTT.

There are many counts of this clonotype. CDR3 region: CASSLSPGQPQHF. CDR3 in DNA: TGTGCCAGCAGTTTGTCCCCCGGTCAGCCCCAGCATTTT. V usage is TRBV28 and J usage is TRBJ1-5, with D uncertain. The length of the CDR3 is 13 residues. The V end was cut by 3 bases, the J end by 6 bases, with 9 bases between. Germline lookup yields CDR1 MDHEN and CDR2 SYDVKM.

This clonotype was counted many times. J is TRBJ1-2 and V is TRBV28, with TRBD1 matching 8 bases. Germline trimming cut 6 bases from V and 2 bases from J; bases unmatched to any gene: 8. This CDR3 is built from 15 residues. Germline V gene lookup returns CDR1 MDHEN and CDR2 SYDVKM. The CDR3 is CASRVPTGANYGYTF. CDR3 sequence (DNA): TGTGCCAGCAGGGTGCCGACAGGGGCCAACTATGGCTACACCTTC.